One and the same sample provided the 30 T cell receptor beta chains below, sequenced in a study of blood T cell repertoires in COVID-19. This table comes from immunoSEQ multiplex PCR, and its TCRdb copy is limited to in-frame clones, with some not included. The sample records about 38,000 clones, 90% being singletons. Sequencing used peripheral blood. The receptors were sampled from a man aged 55 to 70 with active or convalescent COVID-19.

The chain has TRBV27 and TRBJ2-7; 11 bases are a match to TRBD1. V lost 5 bases to trimming and J lost 2 bases; unmatched junction nucleotides: 8. CDR3 length: 16 amino acids. The germline V gene encodes CDR1 MNHEY and CDR2 SMNVEV (reference sequence). In DNA, the CDR3 is TGTGCCAGCAGTGCCGGGACAGGGGGGGTAACCTACGAGCAGTACTTC. Its protein product is CASSAGTGGVTYEQYF.

The chain combines TRBV6-5 with TRBJ1-1; 10 positions match TRBD1. CDR3 length: 13 residues. V was clipped by 8 bases and J by 2 bases; unmatched bases: 2. Looked up from germline, CDR1 is MNHEY and CDR2 is SVGAGI. CDR3 loop: CASGTGENTEAFF. For the CDR3, the DNA is TGTGCCAGCGGGACAGGGGAAAACACTGAAGCTTTCTTT.

The J gene is TRBJ2-7, the V gene TRBV5-1; D possibly matches TRBD1 or TRBD2 (6 bases each). The CDR3 extends over 16 amino acids. The germline V gene encodes CDR1 SGHRS and CDR2 YFSETQ. With 4 bases removed from V and 2 bases from J, the gap between germline ends came to 19 bases. CDR3 region: CASSLGGHTITYEQYF. DNA for the CDR3: TGCGCCAGCAGCCTGGGGGGACACACAATCACCTACGAGCAGTACTTC.

This chain connects TRBV11-3 to TRBJ2-5; TRBD1 matches at 7 bases. The germline gives CDR1 SGHNT, CDR2 YENEEA. Trimming took 1 base from V and 4 from J; bases not matched to a gene: 0. The CDR3 is 13 amino acids. The CDR3 bases are TGTGCCAGCAGCTTAGCAGGGGGAGAGACCCAGTACTTC. This sequence encodes CASSLAGGETQYF.

V gene TRBV28 combines with J gene TRBJ2-1; 8 bases are shared with TRBD2. This CDR3 region has 15 residues. CDR1 MDHEN and CDR2 SYDVKM come from the germline V gene. V gave up 4 bases and J gave up 4 bases; unmatched junction bases: 6. This CDR3 reads CASSYLAGAYNEQFF. CDR3 sequence (DNA): TGTGCCAGCAGTTACCTAGCGGGCGCTTACAATGAGCAGTTCTTC. Looking up the rest from reference TRBV28 and TRBJ2-1 gives the full variable domain: DVKVTQSSRYLVKRTGEKVFLECVQDMDHENMFWYRQDPGLGLRLIYFSYDVKMKEKGDIPEGYSVSREKKERFSLILESASTNQTSMYLCASSYLAGAYNEQFFGPGTRLTVL.

This clone was recorded once. The V gene is TRBV7-9, the J gene TRBJ2-1; 8 bases are shared with TRBD2. V gave up 1 base and J gave up 7 bases; unmatched junction bases: 12. Germline loops: CDR1 SEHNR, CDR2 FQNEAQ (reference sequence). The CDR3 is 17 residues long. CDR3 DNA sequence: TGTGCCAGCAGCTTAGGAATCGAGTCGGGAGGGGGGAATGAGCAGTTCTTC. This encodes CASSLGIESGGGNEQFF. Full variable domain (missing parts from reference TRBV7-9 and TRBJ2-1): DTGVSQNPRHKITKRGQNVTFRCDPISEHNRLYWYRQTLGQGPEFLTYFQNEAQLEKSRLLSDRFSAERPKGSFSTLEIQRTEQGDSAMYLCASSLGIESGGGNEQFFGPGTRLTVL.

The chain has TRBV29-1 and TRBJ2-1; TRBD1 matches 7 bases. Germline values: CDR1 SQVTM, CDR2 ANQGSEA. The V segment lost 4 bases and the J segment 3 bases; nucleotides outside the gene matches: 6. The CDR3 sequence is 14 residues long. The CDR3 sequence is CSVVVRGNYNEQFF. CDR3 nucleotide sequence: TGCAGCGTTGTAGTCAGGGGGAACTACAATGAGCAGTTCTTC.

This clone has just one count. J is TRBJ2-3 and V is TRBV7-2; 7 bases line up with TRBD2. V trimming: 10 bases; J trimming: 2 bases; junction bases outside the gene matches: 6. The germline gives CDR1 SGHTA, CDR2 FQGNSA. CDR3 length: 13 residues. CDR3 coding DNA: TGTGCCACCAAGCGGGACTTCACAGATACGCAGTATTTT. Residues: CATKRDFTDTQYF.

In this sample, this clone turned up once. The CDR3 DNA is TGTGCCAGCAGTGGAACCGGGACAGGTCGCACAGATACGCAGTATTTT. Its translation is CASSGTGTGRTDTQYF. The chain employs TRBV6-1 and TRBJ2-3; 8 bases fit TRBD1. Per the germline V gene, CDR1 is MNHNS and CDR2 is SASEGT. V was clipped by 4 bases and J by 1 base; unmatched bases: 7. This CDR3 spans 16 amino acids.

This chain links TRBV24-1 with TRBJ2-3; maybe TRBD2 (5 bases). The germline V gene encodes CDR1 KGHDR and CDR2 SFDVKD. This CDR3 is 13 amino acids long. V lost 7 bases and J lost 0, with 7 bases in between. This chain's CDR3 is CATRRTSTDTQYF. The CDR3 DNA sequence: TGTGCCACCAGGAGGACTAGCACAGATACGCAGTATTTT.

In regard to this clone: One junction end does not reproduce the germline sequence, and a read error may be involved. CDR3: CAGRGRFRTEAFF. In DNA, the CDR3 is TGTGCCGGCAGGGGGCGGTTTCGCACTGAAGCTTTCTTT. The rearrangement links TRBV7-8 to TRBJ1-1; 8 bases map to TRBD1. The CDR3 spans 13 residues. Germline values: CDR1 SGHVS, CDR2 FQNEAQ. The whole variable domain, remainder taken from reference TRBV7-8 and TRBJ1-1, is GAGVSQSPRYKVAKRGQDVALRCDPISGHVSLFWYQQALGQGPEFLTYFQNEAQLDKSGLPSDRFFAERPEGSVSTLKIQRTQQEDSAVYLCAGRGRFRTEAFFGQGTRLTVV.

The chain recombines TRBV12-3 or TRBV12-4 with TRBJ2-7; no reliable D call. Between the trimmed V and J ends, which lost 3 bases and 2 bases, there was a span of 5 bases. The CDR3 is made up of 12 amino acids. CDR3 coding DNA: TGTGCCAGCAGTTTCGCGGCCTACGAGCAGTACTTC. The encoded protein is CASSFAAYEQYF.

The chain carries TRBV6-5 and TRBJ1-5, with a tentative D call TRBD1 (6 bases). V lost 6 bases, J lost 6 bases, and 9 bases lay in between. Germline CDR1 and CDR2: MNHEY and SVGAGI. This CDR3 has 12 residues. The CDR3 nucleotides read TGTGCCAGCAGGGACAGCGCTCAGCCCCAGCATTTT. Its translation: CASRDSAQPQHF.

The chain couples TRBV7-2 to TRBJ1-5; possibly TRBD1 for D (5 bases). V was cut by 2 bases and J by 6 bases, with 11 bases left in between. CDR3 length: 14 amino acids. CDR1 is SGHTA and CDR2 is FQGNSA in the germline V gene. CDR3 sequence: CASSLRAGGQPQHF. CDR3 DNA sequence: TGTGCCAGCAGCTTACGCGCGGGGGGTCAGCCCCAGCATTTT. Filled out from reference TRBV7-2 and TRBJ1-5, the complete variable domain reads GAGVSQSPSNKVTEKGKDVELRCDPISGHTALYWYRQSLGQGLEFLIYFQGNSAPDKSGLPSDRFSAERTGGSVSTLTIQRTQQEDSAVYLCASSLRAGGQPQHFGDGTRLSIL.

V usage is TRBV19 and J usage is TRBJ1-2, with TRBD1 as a possible D gene (5 bases). Trimming pared 6 bases from V and 2 bases from J, leaving 10 bases between. Germline values: CDR1 LNHDA, CDR2 SQIVND (reference sequence). This CDR3 spans 13 amino acids. Written as DNA, the CDR3 is TGTGCCAGTAGCAATCAGGGCAACTATGGCTACACCTTC. This codes for CASSNQGNYGYTF. Full variable domain (remainder filled in from reference TRBV19 and TRBJ1-2): DGGITQSPKYLFRKEGQNVTLSCEQNLNHDAMYWYRQDPGQGLRLIYYSQIVNDFQKGDIAEGYSVSREKKESFPLTVTSAQKNPTAFYLCASSNQGNYGYTFGSGTRLTVV.

The chain has TRBV3-1 (or the pseudogene TRBV3-2) and TRBJ2-1; 10 bases fit TRBD2. The germline gives CDR1 LGHDT, CDR2 YNNKEL (reference sequence). The trim removed 1 base at V and 5 bases at J, leaving 5 bases unmatched. CDR3 length: 16 residues. In nucleotides, the CDR3 is TGTGCCAGCAGCCAAGGACTCCTAGCGGGAGACAATGAGCAGTTCTTC. The encoded protein is CASSQGLLAGDNEQFF.

The V and J genes are TRBV10-3 and TRBJ2-1; perhaps TRBD2 as D (6 bases). V lost 0 bases and J lost 4, with 7 bases in between. Looked up from germline, CDR1 is ENHRY and CDR2 is SYGVKD. This CDR3 spans 14 amino acids. Here the CDR3 reads CAISESSGYNEQFF. The CDR3 DNA follows: TGTGCCATCAGTGAGTCGAGCGGGTACAATGAGCAGTTCTTC.

The chain couples TRBV24-1 to TRBJ2-5, with 7 positions matching TRBD1. CDR1 and CDR2 from the germline V gene are KGHDR and SFDVKD. CDR3 length equals 16 residues. The J segment lost 2 bases and the V segment lost 3 bases, leaving 8 bases of the junction unmatched. The CDR3 nucleotides read TGTGCCACCAGTGATCCACGACAGGGTCGGCAAGAGACCCAGTACTTC. Its protein is CATSDPRQGRQETQYF.

This sequence joins TRBV3-1 (or the pseudogene TRBV3-2) and TRBJ2-1; D might be TRBD2 (6 bases). Germline loops: CDR1 LGHDT, CDR2 YNNKEL (reference sequence). V dropped 3 bases and J dropped 2 bases, with 17 bases sitting between them. The CDR3 runs to 17 residues. The CDR3 DNA is TGTGCCAGCAGCCACACTTGGAGGGGAACGGCCTACAATGAGCAGTTCTTC. Translation: CASSHTWRGTAYNEQFF.

V is TRBV10-3 and J is TRBJ2-7; 7 bases map to TRBD2. Per germline, CDR1 ENHRY and CDR2 SYGVKD. The CDR3 has 15 amino acids. J lost 5 bases, V lost 1 base, and 8 bases had no gene match. CDR3 bases: TGTGCCATCAGTGAGTTAGGCGCGGGGGTAAACGAGCAGTACTTC. Translated: CAISELGAGVNEQYF.

This rearrangement joins TRBV28 to TRBJ1-3; the D gene is possibly TRBD1 (6 bases). Germline-derived CDR1 and CDR2 are MDHEN and SYDVKM. The CDR3 has 15 residues. Trimming took 5 bases from V and 3 from J, leaving 14 bases between them. The CDR3 protein is CASSTTGLGGNTIYF. CDR3 nucleotide sequence: TGTGCCAGCAGTACCACAGGGCTTGGTGGAAACACCATATATTTT.

V and J are TRBV15 and TRBJ1-1, with unresolved D. The CDR3 is 13 residues long. The germline V gene encodes CDR1 LNHNV and CDR2 YYDKDF (reference sequence). Trimming pared 2 bases from V and 4 bases from J, leaving 8 bases between. The CDR3: CATSRHIPTEAFF. In DNA, the CDR3 is TGTGCCACCAGCAGACACATTCCCACTGAAGCTTTCTTT.

The CDR3 region is CASSLLQGSNTEAFF. The CDR3 DNA follows: TGTGCCAGCAGCTTGTTACAGGGAAGTAACACTGAAGCTTTCTTT. The rearrangement joins TRBV5-5 to TRBJ1-1; a weak D match, TRBD1 (6 bases). Germline values: CDR1 SGHKS, CDR2 YYEKEE (reference sequence). Deletions cut 1 base from V and 2 bases from J, with 12 bases between. This CDR3 has 15 amino acids.

The chain combines TRBV9 with TRBJ2-1; 7 positions match TRBD2. The CDR3 extends over 15 amino acids. The V gene's germline CDR1 is SGDLS and CDR2 YYNGEE. V lost 4 bases to trimming and J lost 4 bases; unmatched junction nucleotides: 8. CDR3 sequence (DNA): TGTGCCAGCAGCACTAGACTAGCAGAATACAATGAGCAGTTCTTC. Amino acid sequence: CASSTRLAEYNEQFF. Full variable domain (missing parts from reference TRBV9 and TRBJ2-1): DSGVTQTPKHLITATGQRVTLRCSPRSGDLSVYWYQQSLDQGLQFLIQYYNGEERAKGNILERFSAQQFPDLHSELNLSSLELGDSALYFCASSTRLAEYNEQFFGPGTRLTVL.

The chain is built from TRBV15 and TRBJ2-7; TRBD1 is a possible D gene (6 bases). This CDR3 has 15 amino acids. V shed 1 base and J shed 1 base, with 11 bases lying between them. Germline CDR1 reads LNHNV; CDR2 reads YYDKDF (reference sequence). The CDR3 loop is CATSRAPGASYEQYF. The CDR3 bases are TGTGCCACCAGCAGAGCCCCAGGGGCTTCCTACGAGCAGTACTTC.

The chain combines TRBV28 with TRBJ2-1, with TRBD1 identical over 10 bases. This CDR3 is 17 amino acids long. Germline V lookup: CDR1 MDHEN, CDR2 SYDVKM. V lost 1 base, J lost 6 bases, and 9 bases stayed unmatched. CDR3 DNA sequence: TGTGCCAGCAGTTTATTTTTGGGACAGGGGTTGAGCAATGAGCAGTTCTTC. This encodes CASSLFLGQGLSNEQFF.

The chain has TRBV11-2 and TRBJ2-5, with a possible D match to TRBD2 (5 bases). Germline-derived CDR1 and CDR2 are SGHAT and FQNNGV. The V end was cut by 1 base, the J end by 4 bases, with 13 bases between. This CDR3 has 15 residues. DNA for the CDR3: TGTGCCAGCAGCTTAGTTGTGGGAGTTGTAGAGACCCAGTACTTC. Protein sequence: CASSLVVGVVETQYF. Full variable domain (remainder filled in from reference TRBV11-2 and TRBJ2-5): EAGVAQSPRYKIIEKRQSVAFWCNPISGHATLYWYQQILGQGPKLLIQFQNNGVVDDSQLPKDRFSAERLKGVDSTLKIQPAKLEDSAVYLCASSLVVGVVETQYFGPGTRLLVL.

V and J are TRBV7-2 and TRBJ2-7; the match to TRBD1 covers 7 bases. Germline CDR1 reads SGHTA; CDR2 reads FQGNSA. The junction had 5 bases not matched to a gene; V was cut back by 3 bases and J by 3 bases. This CDR3 spans 14 amino acids. This chain's CDR3 is CASSFRQGFYEQYF. The DNA of the CDR3 is TGTGCCAGCAGCTTCCGACAGGGTTTCTACGAGCAGTACTTC. Complete variable domain (other parts from reference TRBV7-2 and TRBJ2-7): GAGVSQSPSNKVTEKGKDVELRCDPISGHTALYWYRQSLGQGLEFLIYFQGNSAPDKSGLPSDRFSAERTGGSVSTLTIQRTQQEDSAVYLCASSFRQGFYEQYFGPGTRLTVT.

The chain links TRBV5-6 to TRBJ2-3; 8 nucleotides match TRBD2. With V trimmed by 1 base and J by 0 bases, 10 bases remained unmatched. The CDR3 covers 18 residues. Germline lookup yields CDR1 SGHDT and CDR2 YYEEEE. The CDR3 DNA follows: TGTGCCAGCAGCTTGCCGAGCGGGAGCCCTCGGAGCACAGATACGCAGTATTTT. It yields the protein CASSLPSGSPRSTDTQYF.

The chain carries TRBV10-1 and TRBJ2-1; 9 bases match TRBD1. J lost 7 bases, V lost 8 bases, and 15 bases had no gene match. The CDR3 extends over 16 amino acids. Germline lookup yields CDR1 WNHNN and CDR2 SYGVQD (reference sequence). CDR3 sequence reads: CASQDRTGANSNEQFF. CDR3 DNA sequence: TGCGCCAGCCAGGACAGGACAGGGGCAAATTCAAATGAGCAGTTCTTC.